A selection of T cell receptor beta chains follows, all from one sample in a study of cytomegalovirus exposure and HLA in healthy donors. Libraries were prepared by immunoSEQ multiplex PCR; TCRdb keeps only in-frame clonotypes and omits some of them. The sample includes about 130,000 clones, 74% of them seen just once. The sequenced sample consisted of PBMCs. The receptors here all came from a man aged 35-49 years in good health and CMV-seropositive. Each CDR3 is given with its conserved first and last residue. Each record gives: J gene, V gene, clone size, CDR3 protein. Not every row has a clone size; where given, it reads once, few, many or a size class.

j_call: TRBJ1-2
v_call: TRBV10-3
clone_size: NA
cdr3_aa: CAISESLNSGGYTF

j_call: TRBJ2-3
v_call: TRBV9
clone_size: NA
cdr3_aa: CASSVGGTGTDTQYF

j_call: TRBJ1-1
v_call: TRBV4-3
clone_size: NA
cdr3_aa: CASSQGIPPGGTEAFF

j_call: TRBJ2-2
v_call: TRBV15
clone_size: NA
cdr3_aa: CATRDRGTGELFF

j_call: TRBJ2-1
v_call: TRBV5-1
clone_size: NA
cdr3_aa: CASSPGDFPYNEQFF

j_call: TRBJ1-3
v_call: TRBV18
clone_size: NA
cdr3_aa: CASSPADRGDTIYF

j_call: TRBJ2-4
v_call: TRBV6-1
clone_size: NA
cdr3_aa: CASNTPGIAKNIQYF

j_call: TRBJ1-2
v_call: TRBV9
clone_size: NA
cdr3_aa: CASSVGTDYGYTF

j_call: TRBJ2-1
v_call: TRBV6-6
clone_size: NA
cdr3_aa: CASKEETGEQFF

j_call: TRBJ1-4
v_call: TRBV5-1
clone_size: NA
cdr3_aa: CASSLVATNEKLFF

j_call: TRBJ1-1
v_call: TRBV19
clone_size: few
cdr3_aa: CASSIDNWRQARGEAFF

j_call: TRBJ2-5
v_call: TRBV2
clone_size: NA
cdr3_aa: CASSIGGLKETQYF

j_call: TRBJ2-1
v_call: TRBV5-4
clone_size: few
cdr3_aa: CASSQQRGGWNEQFF

j_call: TRBJ1-1
v_call: TRBV7-6
clone_size: NA
cdr3_aa: CASCLGGNTEAFF

j_call: TRBJ2-7
v_call: TRBV6-1
clone_size: NA
cdr3_aa: CASTRASRVGEQYF

j_call: TRBJ1-2
v_call: TRBV27
clone_size: medium-sized
cdr3_aa: CASSFRGLEGYTF

j_call: TRBJ2-3
v_call: TRBV6-1
clone_size: NA
cdr3_aa: CASSEYLPDTQYF

j_call: TRBJ1-5
v_call: TRBV7-9
clone_size: NA
cdr3_aa: CASSQNSNQPQHF

j_call: TRBJ1-2
v_call: TRBV28
clone_size: NA
cdr3_aa: CASSFRYGYTF

j_call: TRBJ2-5
v_call: TRBV15
clone_size: few
cdr3_aa: CAAGSQGKQETQYF

j_call: TRBJ1-1
v_call: TRBV6-1
clone_size: NA
cdr3_aa: CASSVEGGGTEAFF

j_call: TRBJ2-5
v_call: TRBV5-1
clone_size: NA
cdr3_aa: CASSLTGLRETQYF

j_call: TRBJ2-7
v_call: TRBV4-3
clone_size: NA
cdr3_aa: CASSQGYDPSGTGFEQYF

j_call: TRBJ2-1
v_call: TRBV5-1
clone_size: few
cdr3_aa: CASSSLGLAGDNEQFF

j_call: TRBJ2-1
v_call: TRBV7-8
clone_size: NA
cdr3_aa: CASSLSSLNEQFF

j_call: TRBJ1-5
v_call: TRBV11-2
clone_size: few
cdr3_aa: CASSPGAEGPLWTQHF

j_call: TRBJ1-1
v_call: TRBV28
clone_size: few
cdr3_aa: CASTGQGPNTEAFF

j_call: TRBJ1-2
v_call: TRBV7-9
clone_size: once
cdr3_aa: CASSFSGNYYGYTF

j_call: TRBJ2-3
v_call: TRBV15
clone_size: NA
cdr3_aa: CATSPTKLARTDTQYF

j_call: TRBJ1-5
v_call: TRBV18
clone_size: NA
cdr3_aa: CASSGGQSNQPQHF

j_call: TRBJ1-4
v_call: TRBV5-1
clone_size: NA
cdr3_aa: CASSLEWPNEKLFF

j_call: TRBJ1-5
v_call: TRBV4-1
clone_size: NA
cdr3_aa: CASSQDGNSNQPQHF

j_call: TRBJ1-2
v_call: TRBV19
clone_size: NA
cdr3_aa: CASSDTGTGVSYGYTF

j_call: TRBJ2-5
v_call: TRBV6-4
clone_size: NA
cdr3_aa: CASSKGQGDRETQYF

j_call: TRBJ2-7
v_call: TRBV2
clone_size: NA
cdr3_aa: CASSDSTGLYEQYF

j_call: TRBJ1-2
v_call: TRBV6-1
clone_size: NA
cdr3_aa: CASRDRGAGNYGYTF

j_call: TRBJ2-1
v_call: TRBV9
clone_size: NA
cdr3_aa: CASSVGFGRSKGNNEQFF

j_call: TRBJ1-2
v_call: TRBV30
clone_size: NA
cdr3_aa: CAWSWDKYGYTF

j_call: TRBJ1-2
v_call: TRBV27
clone_size: NA
cdr3_aa: CASKSGSGGYTF

j_call: TRBJ2-5
v_call: TRBV19
clone_size: NA
cdr3_aa: CASSMFPPGLATQETQYF

j_call: TRBJ2-3
v_call: TRBV2
clone_size: few
cdr3_aa: CASSPRDRHTDTQYF

j_call: TRBJ2-7
v_call: TRBV14
clone_size: few
cdr3_aa: CASSPRQGGYEQYF

j_call: TRBJ2-3
v_call: TRBV19
clone_size: NA
cdr3_aa: CASSPRGGPYTDTQYF